The TCR beta chain described here comes from a study of graft-versus-host responses after intestinal transplantation (dated by TCRdb to 2020 to 2023). General notes on the study: The transplants that recipients received were multivisceral, liver-intestinal, or isolated intestinal. All recipients received anti-thymocyte globulin induction followed by maintenance tacrolimus and steroids for about three years. After intestinal transplantation, graft-versus-host and host-versus-graft alloreactive T cell clones in the graft, circulation and bone marrow were tracked using bulk TCR-beta CDR3 sequencing. To identify alloreactive clones, pre-transplant mixed lymphocyte reaction products were sequenced and compared with unstimulated pre-transplant donor and recipient T cells. The cohort enrolled roughly 25 intestinal transplant recipients including one retransplant, and 3 patients lacking pretransplant specimens were excluded. Donor T cell macrochimerism was defined as a peak of at least 4% donor T cells among recipient peripheral blood mononuclear cells. Instead of going to the commercial service, samples from a few later patients were sequenced in-house on an Illumina MiSeq and processed with MiXCR. What the authors observed across the whole study: The relatively low number and heterogeneity of intestinal transplant patients limited the conclusions. Early after transplant, peak levels of circulating GvH clones were found to be associated with declines in HvG clones. High GvH to HvG T cell clonal ratios were observed in the allografts of patients with donor T cell macrochimerism. GvH clones were detected in recipient bone marrow, and some appeared earlier in ileal mucosa or blood, consistent with an intestinal mucosal origin.

V is shortened by 2 bases, J by 0 bases, and the region joining them spans 4 bases. The germline V gene supplies CDR1 SGHTA and CDR2 FQGTGA. The cysteine opens and the phenylalanine closes a CDR3 of 13 amino acids. CDR3 DNA is the only sequence kept; it has 39 bases, read in frame from the first base. About this clone: The antigen it binds to is not known. No per-base quality is available; no much larger clone lies one base away.

The sample's time point label, in plain terms: cells obtained before transplantation from donor or recipient. CD3+CD4+ and CD3+CD8+ populations were FACS-sorted from unstimulated pre-transplant donor and recipient cells taken from spleen or lymph nodes. Library method: the immunoSEQ multiplex PCR assay. For most patients, genomic DNA was isolated using the Qiagen DNeasy Blood and Tissue Kit and was shipped frozen to Adaptive Biotechnologies for TCR sequencing. Adaptive Biotechnologies carried out high-throughput TCR-beta CDR3 sequencing of genomic DNA for most patients. Concerning the study's data processing: Adaptive's ImmunoSEQ software supplied the TCR sequencing data for 15 to 20 patients, while MiXCR and VDJtools were used to process a few other patients. To correct CD4 versus CD8 sorting errors, any sequence found in both subsets at a frequency ratio below 5:1 was removed. CDR3 nucleotide sequences shared between donor and recipient were removed because their origin could not be assigned. To count as alloreactive, a clone needed at least 2-fold expansion over unstimulated cells and a minimum CFSE-low frequency of 0.002% (template counts) or 0.001% (read counts). A clone was considered mappable if detected in the sequenced pre-transplant spleen, lymph node, or MLR CFSE-low populations of the donor or recipient. The cumulative frequency of alloreactive clones was calculated as a percentage of all sequences, weighted by copy number. TCRdb retrieved this table from immuneACCESS and kept in-frame rearrangements only. Not all clones are present; in checked studies, unresolved V genes account for under half, and no reason is known for the remainder. That table gives V, J and clone size, and the DNA gave D and trimming. The sample table records 100,000 to 130,000 clones; roughly 89% of these occur just once. The ten most abundant clones make up over 0.6% of the sample.

The source was unstimulated CD4+ T cells sorted from spleen or lymph node cells, collected before transplant. This receptor was identified in a human donor who was the organ donor for an intestinal transplant. In this chain, TRBV7-3 is recombined with TRBJ1-1; there is no confident call for the D gene. The DNA reads as follows: TGTGCCAGCAGCTTAGATGTGAACACTGAAGCTTTCTTT. It translates as CASSLDVNTEAFF. Here the CDR3 is joined to the reference TRBV7-3 and TRBJ1-1 genes, and the full variable domain is: GAGVSQTPSNKVTEKGKYVELRCDPISGHTALYWYRQSLGQGPEFLIYFQGTGAADDSGLPNDRFFAVRPEGSVSTLKIQRTERGDSAVYLCASSLDVNTEAFFGQGTRLTVV.